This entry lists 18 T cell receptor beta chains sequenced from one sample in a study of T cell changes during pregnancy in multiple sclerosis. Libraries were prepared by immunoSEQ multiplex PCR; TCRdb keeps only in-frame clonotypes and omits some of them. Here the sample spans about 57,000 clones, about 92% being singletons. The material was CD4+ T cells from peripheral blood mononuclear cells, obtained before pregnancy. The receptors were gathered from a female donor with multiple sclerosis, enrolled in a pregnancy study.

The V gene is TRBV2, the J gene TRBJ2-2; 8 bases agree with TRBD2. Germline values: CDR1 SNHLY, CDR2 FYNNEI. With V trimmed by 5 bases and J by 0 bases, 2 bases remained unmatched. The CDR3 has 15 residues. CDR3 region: CASSPGLANTGELFF. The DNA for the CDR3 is TGTGCCAGCAGTCCGGGACTAGCGAACACCGGGGAGCTGTTTTTT.

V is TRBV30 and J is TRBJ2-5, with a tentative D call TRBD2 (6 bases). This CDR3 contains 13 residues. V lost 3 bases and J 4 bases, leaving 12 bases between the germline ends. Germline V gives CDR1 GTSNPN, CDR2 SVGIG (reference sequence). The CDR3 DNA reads TGTGCCTGGAGGGGCGGGGTTGGAGAGACCCAGTACTTC. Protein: CAWRGGVGETQYF.

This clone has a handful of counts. CDR3 region: CAITGDGDTEAFF. CDR3 DNA sequence: TGTGCCATCACCGGGGATGGGGACACTGAAGCTTTCTTT. V and J are TRBV10-3 and TRBJ1-1, with D unresolved. V was clipped by 7 bases and J by 3 bases, with 12 bases between them. Germline values: CDR1 ENHRY, CDR2 SYGVKD. CDR3 length equals 13 residues.

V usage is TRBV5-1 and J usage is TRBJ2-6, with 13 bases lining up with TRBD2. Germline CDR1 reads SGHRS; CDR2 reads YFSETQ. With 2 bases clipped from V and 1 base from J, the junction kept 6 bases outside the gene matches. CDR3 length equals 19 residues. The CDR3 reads CASSFGLAGVRSGANVLTF. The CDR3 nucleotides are TGCGCCAGCAGCTTTGGACTAGCGGGAGTTAGGTCTGGGGCCAACGTCCTGACTTTC.

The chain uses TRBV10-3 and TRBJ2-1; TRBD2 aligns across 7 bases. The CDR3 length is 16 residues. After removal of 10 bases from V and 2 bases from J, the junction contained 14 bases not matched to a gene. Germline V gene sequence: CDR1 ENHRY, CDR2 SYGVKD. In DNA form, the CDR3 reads TGTGCCACCCTAGGGACTAACTCCCGAACCTACAATGAGCAGTTCTTC. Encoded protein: CATLGTNSRTYNEQFF.

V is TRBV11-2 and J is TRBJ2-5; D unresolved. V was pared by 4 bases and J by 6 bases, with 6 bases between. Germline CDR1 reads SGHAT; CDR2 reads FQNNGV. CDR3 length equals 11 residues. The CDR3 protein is CASSSGQTQYF. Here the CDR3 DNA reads TGTGCCAGCAGCTCGGGTCAGACCCAGTACTTC.

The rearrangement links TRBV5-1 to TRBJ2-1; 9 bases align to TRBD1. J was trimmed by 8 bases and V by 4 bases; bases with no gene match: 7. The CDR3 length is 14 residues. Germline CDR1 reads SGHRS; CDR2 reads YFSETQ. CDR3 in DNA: TGCGCCAGCAGCCCGGGACAGGGTTACCATGAGCAGTTCTTC. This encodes CASSPGQGYHEQFF.

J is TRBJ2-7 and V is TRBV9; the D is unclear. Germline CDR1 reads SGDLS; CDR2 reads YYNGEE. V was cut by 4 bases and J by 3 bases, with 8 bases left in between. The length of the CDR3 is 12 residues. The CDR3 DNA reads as TGTGCCAGCAGCCCCGACAACTACGAGCAGTACTTC. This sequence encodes CASSPDNYEQYF.

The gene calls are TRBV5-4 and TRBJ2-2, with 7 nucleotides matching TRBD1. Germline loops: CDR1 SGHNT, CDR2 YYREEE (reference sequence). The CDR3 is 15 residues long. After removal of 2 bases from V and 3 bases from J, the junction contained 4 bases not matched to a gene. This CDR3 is CASSLQGLDTGELFF. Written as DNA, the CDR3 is TGTGCCAGCAGCTTACAGGGGTTGGACACCGGGGAGCTGTTTTTT.

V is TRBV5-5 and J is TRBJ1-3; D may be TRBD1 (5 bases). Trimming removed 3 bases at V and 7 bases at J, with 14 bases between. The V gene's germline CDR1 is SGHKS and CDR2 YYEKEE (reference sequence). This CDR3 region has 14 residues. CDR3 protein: CASSSGQNWNTIYF. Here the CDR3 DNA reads TGTGCCAGCAGCTCCGGACAAAATTGGAACACCATATATTTT. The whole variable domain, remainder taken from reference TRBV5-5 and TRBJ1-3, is DAGVTQSPTHLIKTRGQQVTLRCSPISGHKSVSWYQQVLGQGPQFIFQYYEKEERGRGNFPDRFSARQFPNYSSELNVNALLLGDSALYLCASSSGQNWNTIYFGEGSWLTVV.

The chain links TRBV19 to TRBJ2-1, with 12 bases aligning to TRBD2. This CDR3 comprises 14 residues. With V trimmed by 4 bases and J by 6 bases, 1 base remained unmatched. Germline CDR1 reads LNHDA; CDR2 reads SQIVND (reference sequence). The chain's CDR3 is CASSTSGRGNEQFF. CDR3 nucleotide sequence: TGTGCCAGTAGTACTAGCGGGAGGGGCAATGAGCAGTTCTTC.

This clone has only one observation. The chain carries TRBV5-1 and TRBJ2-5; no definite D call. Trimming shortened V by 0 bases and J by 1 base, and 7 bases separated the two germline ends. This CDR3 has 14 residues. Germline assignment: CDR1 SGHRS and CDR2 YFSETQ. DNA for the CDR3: TGCGCCAGCAGCTTGGGGGCCGCCCAAGAGACCCAGTACTTC. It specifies CASSLGAAQETQYF.

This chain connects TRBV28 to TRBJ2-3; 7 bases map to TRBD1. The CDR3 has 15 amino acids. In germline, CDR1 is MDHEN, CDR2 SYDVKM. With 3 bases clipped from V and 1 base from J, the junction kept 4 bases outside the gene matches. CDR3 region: CASSFSGTGTDTQYF. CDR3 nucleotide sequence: TGTGCCAGCAGTTTCTCCGGGACAGGCACAGATACGCAGTATTTT.

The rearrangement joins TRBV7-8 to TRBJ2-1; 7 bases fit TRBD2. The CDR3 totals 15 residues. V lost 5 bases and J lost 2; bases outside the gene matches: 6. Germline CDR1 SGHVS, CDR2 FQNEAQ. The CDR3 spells CASSLREGTYNEQFF. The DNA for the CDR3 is TGTGCCAGCAGCCTTAGGGAGGGAACCTACAATGAGCAGTTCTTC.

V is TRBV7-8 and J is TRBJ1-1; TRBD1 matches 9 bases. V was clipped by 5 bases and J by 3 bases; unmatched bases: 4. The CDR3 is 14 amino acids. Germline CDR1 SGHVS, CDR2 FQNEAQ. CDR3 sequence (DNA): TGTGCCAGCAGCCGGAGGACAGGGGACACTGAAGCTTTCTTT. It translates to CASSRRTGDTEAFF.

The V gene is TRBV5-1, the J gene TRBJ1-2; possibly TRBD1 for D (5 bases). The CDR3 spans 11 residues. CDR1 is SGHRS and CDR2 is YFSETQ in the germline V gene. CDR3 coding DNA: TGCGAGGCAGGGAATAGAGATGGCTACACCTTC. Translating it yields CEAGNRDGYTF. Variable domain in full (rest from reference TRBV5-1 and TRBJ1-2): KAGVTQTPRYLIKTRGQQVTLSCSPISGHRSVSWYQQTPGQGLQFLFEYFSETQRNKGNFPGRFSGRQFSNSRSEMNVSTLELGDSALYLCEAGNRDGYTFGSGTRLTVV.

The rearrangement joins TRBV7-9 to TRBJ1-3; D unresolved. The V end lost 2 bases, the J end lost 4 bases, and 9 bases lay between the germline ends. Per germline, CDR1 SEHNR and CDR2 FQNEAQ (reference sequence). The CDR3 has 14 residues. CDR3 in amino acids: CASSLRVAGNTIYF. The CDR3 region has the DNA TGTGCCAGCAGCTTACGGGTTGCCGGAAACACCATATATTTT.

The CDR3 reads CASSEGTGFSTDTQYF. The CDR3 nucleotides are TGTGCCAGCAGTGAGGGGACAGGATTTAGCACAGATACGCAGTATTTT. The gene calls are TRBV2 and TRBJ2-3; TRBD1 aligns across 8 bases. J lost 0 bases, V lost 3 bases, and 5 bases had no gene match. The CDR3 is 16 amino acids. Germline CDR1 SNHLY, CDR2 FYNNEI.